This T cell receptor beta chain was recovered during a study of chemoradiotherapy in HPV16-positive cancers. Sequencing used immunoSEQ multiplex PCR; TCRdb keeps in-frame clones, though not all of them. In the table there are approximately 12,000 clones, 76% of which are singletons. The CDR3 totals 17 residues. CDR1 and CDR2 from the germline V gene are SNHLY and FYNNEI. The J segment lost 1 base and the V segment lost 10 bases, leaving 12 bases of the junction unmatched. The receptor comes from a human donor with HPV-associated anogenital cancer. V gene TRBV2 combines with J gene TRBJ2-6, with TRBD1 identical over 8 bases. Sample collection occurred from a patient who underwent chemoradiotherapy. CDR3 DNA: TGTGCCACGACAGGGGCCGACCTCCTTTCTGGGGCCAACGTCCTGACTTTC. Amino acid sequence: CATTGADLLSGANVLTF.